Below are 14 T cell receptor beta chains sequenced from a single sample in a study of response to subunit inactivated influenza vaccine. TCRdb called the RT-PCR reads again in MiXCR, with one record for every CDR3 protein. The sample contains 400,000 to 650,000 distinct CDR3 sequences, about 7.2% of which appear only once. Sequenced material: PBMCs from blood, taken around 2 years after vaccination. Source of these receptors: a man aged 45 to 70 who received an inactivated influenza vaccine.

The rearrangement joins TRBV4-1 to TRBJ2-7; the D is unclear. The germline gives CDR1 MGHRA, CDR2 YSYEKL. The V end was cut by 0 bases, the J end by 3 bases, with 12 bases between. The CDR3 consists of 15 residues. The CDR3 DNA sequence: TGCGCCAGCAGCCAAGATGGATCTGGCGTCTACGAGCAGTACTTC. Translating gives CASSQDGSGVYEQYF.

There are many counts of this clonotype. The rearrangement uses TRBV5-1 and TRBJ2-5; D is possibly TRBD2 (6 bases). Trimming stripped 2 bases from V and 4 bases from J, with 18 bases between. The CDR3 loop spans 16 amino acids. CDR1 is SGHRS and CDR2 is YFSETQ in the germline V gene. CDR3 protein: CASSFREGGARETQYF. Here the CDR3 DNA reads TGCGCCAGCAGCTTCAGAGAAGGAGGGGCAAGAGAGACCCAGTACTTC.

The rearrangement uses TRBV7-2 and TRBJ2-3, with D possibly matching TRBD2 (6 bases). From germline, CDR1 is SGHTA and CDR2 FQGNSA. The V gene lost 0 bases and the J gene lost 4 bases, with 11 bases spanning the gap. This CDR3 spans 15 amino acids. Here the CDR3 reads CASSLAGIAADTQYF. The DNA for the CDR3 is TGTGCCAGCAGCTTAGCAGGTATAGCGGCAGATACGCAGTATTTT.

The chain employs TRBV5-6 and TRBJ1-2, with D tentatively TRBD1 (6 bases). V lost 0 bases and J lost 4, with 19 bases in between. The CDR3 contains 17 residues. Germline loops: CDR1 SGHDT, CDR2 YYEEEE. CDR3 bases: TGTGCCAGCAGCTTGGAAGGCAGGGGCCTTCGACTCTATGGCTACACCTTC. It is translated as CASSLEGRGLRLYGYTF.

Details on this clonotype: An end of the junction does not agree with germline; a read error may underlie this. The J gene is TRBJ1-4, the V gene TRBV6-5; TRBD1 aligns across 9 bases. Germline CDR1 reads MNHEY; CDR2 reads SVGAGI. The CDR3 length is 14 residues. In nucleotides, the CDR3 is TGTGCCAGCAGTTACTCGAGGGGGACAGGGAAAGTGACTTTT. This codes for CASSYSRGTGKVTF.

This clonotype was counted many times. The chain recombines TRBV5-1 with TRBJ2-7, with D possibly being TRBD1 (5 bases). Looked up from germline, CDR1 is SGHRS and CDR2 is YFSETQ. V lost 1 base and J 7 bases, leaving 18 bases between the germline ends. The CDR3 has 15 residues. The CDR3 DNA follows: TGCGCCAGCAGCTTGTCCCCGACAGCTACATGGGAGCAGTACTTC. Amino acid sequence: CASSLSPTATWEQYF. Looking up the rest from reference TRBV5-1 and TRBJ2-7 gives the full variable domain: KAGVTQTPRYLIKTRGQQVTLSCSPISGHRSVSWYQQTPGQGLQFLFEYFSETQRNKGNFPGRFSGRQFSNSRSEMNVSTLELGDSALYLCASSLSPTATWEQYFGPGTRLTVT.

This clonotype was counted between two and nine times. This rearrangement joins TRBV10-3 to TRBJ1-1; TRBD1 aligns across 9 bases. This CDR3 has 13 amino acids. The V segment lost 11 bases and the J segment 4 bases; nucleotides outside the gene matches: 8. CDR1 is ENHRY, CDR2 SYGVKD, per germline. The CDR3 bases are TGTGCCGCCACGGGACAGGGTGTCACTGAAGCTTTCTTT. This codes for CAATGQGVTEAFF.

The J gene is TRBJ1-1, the V gene TRBV29-1; D may be TRBD1 (5 bases). Trimming left V 1 base short and J 11 bases short, with 20 bases between. Per germline, CDR1 SQVTM and CDR2 ANQGSEA. The CDR3 is 14 amino acids. CDR3 coding DNA: TGCAGCGTTGAAGTTGGACAAATTGGAGGTAGCGCTTTCTTT. This codes for CSVEVGQIGGSAFF.

The chain uses TRBV27 and TRBJ2-1; tentatively, D is TRBD2 (6 bases). CDR1 and CDR2 from the germline V gene are MNHEY and SMNVEV (reference sequence). V gave up 6 bases and J gave up 6 bases, with 18 bases separating them. The CDR3 is made up of 15 amino acids. The CDR3 reads CASSLLAWGSNEQFF. CDR3 nucleotides: TGTGCCAGCAGCCTACTAGCATGGGGCAGCAATGAGCAGTTCTTC.

This clonotype has at least ten counts. The chain has TRBV7-2 and TRBJ2-4; no reliable D call. The CDR3 contains 17 residues. From germline, CDR1 is SGHTA and CDR2 FQGNSA. V was pared by 5 bases and J by 0 bases, with 17 bases between. The CDR3 region is CASSPALGYRAKNIQYF. The CDR3 coding sequence is TGTGCCAGCAGCCCCGCCCTGGGGTATCGAGCCAAAAACATTCAGTACTTC.

The J gene is TRBJ2-3, the V gene TRBV27; D remains ambiguous. CDR3 length: 14 amino acids. The germline V and J ends were trimmed by 5 bases and 4 bases, with 13 bases remaining between them. Germline V gene sequence: CDR1 MNHEY, CDR2 SMNVEV (reference sequence). In DNA, the CDR3 is TGTGCCAGCAGTCCCACGACCTATTCAGATACGCAGTATTTT. Translation gives CASSPTTYSDTQYF.

This clonotype was observed a handful of times. This sequence joins TRBV7-2 and TRBJ1-3; TRBD1 matches 7 bases. The CDR3 is made up of 17 amino acids. The germline CDR1 and CDR2 sequences are SGHTA and FQGNSA. V shed 4 bases and J 0 bases; nucleotides not matched to a gene: 9. The CDR3 nucleotides are TGTGCCAGCAGCTCCTGGCTCAGGGGGGCCTCTGGAAACACCATATATTTT. Translation gives CASSSWLRGASGNTIYF.

This clonotype was counted at least ten times. V and J are TRBV2 and TRBJ1-1; 8 bases match TRBD1. This CDR3 has 13 residues. CDR1 and CDR2 (germline): SNHLY, FYNNEI. V shed 3 bases and J 10 bases; nucleotides not matched to a gene: 7. The CDR3 DNA sequence: TGTGCCAGCAGTGATGCGACAGGGGACAGAGCTTTCTTT. Its translation is CASSDATGDRAFF.

The chain is built from TRBV20-1 and TRBJ2-7; TRBD1 or TRBD2 may be the D gene (6 bases each). Per germline, CDR1 DFQATT and CDR2 SNEGSKA (reference sequence). This CDR3 has 14 amino acids. Trimming shortened V by 2 bases and J by 5 bases, and 16 bases separated the two germline ends. This CDR3 is CSARRRGRVDEQYF. The CDR3 bases are TGCAGTGCTAGACGACGGGGGCGCGTCGACGAGCAGTACTTC.